This T cell receptor beta chain appears in the sequencing data of a study of CD8+CD57+ T cells in acquired aplastic anemia. This clonotype was found many times. Trimming removed 3 bases from V and 3 bases from J, with 9 bases in between. Germline CDR1 SGHTA, CDR2 FQGTGA. The CDR3 has 13 residues. Profiling of TCR beta VDJ combinations and CDR3 sequences used genomic DNA as template. TCRdb recomputed calls from the reads with MiXCR, one row per CDR3 protein. The table lists 200,000 to 250,000 distinct CDR3 sequences, more than 55% of them singletons. Patients included in sequencing had previously demonstrated CD8+CD57+ cell expansion by flow cytometry. The patients all had a severe acquired aplastic anemia diagnosis.

This rearrangement joins TRBV7-3 to TRBJ2-7, with no clear D. This clonotype originated in a human donor with aplastic anemia. Sequenced sample: sorted CD4+, CD8+, or CD8+CD57+ T cells (not recorded which) from PBMCs. In DNA form, the CDR3 reads TGTGCCAGCAGCTTTAACGGAAACTACGAGCAGTACTTC. Its translation is CASSFNGNYEQYF.